The table lists the clone carrying this TCR beta chain with many counts. The data were taken from a study of T-cell memory formation after mild COVID-19. Constant-segment primers and 5'RACE yielded cDNA libraries for TCR alpha and TCR beta, each carrying sample barcodes and UMIs. Using its own MiXCR run on the 5' RACE reads, TCRdb lists one record per CDR3 protein. The table includes a few hundred thousand distinct CDR3 sequences, 7.5% to 9.5% detected once. Germline CDR1 and CDR2: WSHSY and SAAADI. The V end was cut by 4 bases, the J end by 6 bases, with 9 bases between. This CDR3 region has 13 residues.

The material sequenced was PBMCs or a T cell subset sorted from them (not recorded which). V is TRBV10-2 and J is TRBJ2-2; TRBD1 might be the D (5 bases). This receptor was taken from a man between 18 and 35 years old who had mild COVID-19 (a few samples of this study predate the infection). Cell type and time point are not known. Here the CDR3 DNA reads TGCGCCAGCAGTGTGGGGCCGGCCGGGGAGCTGTTTTTT. The encoded protein is CASSVGPAGELFF.